This T cell receptor beta chain emerged from a study of CD8+ T cells in alopecia areata. Looking at the study overall: It was oral tofacitinib, at 5 to 10 mg twice daily, that treated patients received. The authors scored treated patients' severity by affected scalp percentage.

Treatment reported: oral pan-JAK inhibitor, 5-10 mg twice daily. Peripheral blood and lesional scalp punch biopsies came from alopecia areata patients. Study-level findings and limits: Under tofacitinib, numerous expanded lesional clonotypes remained detectable in scalp and blood.

This clone was observed a handful of times. The target antigen is unknown. Following extraction, RNA underwent reverse transcription to cDNA, which served as the sequencing template. Data came from immunoSEQ multiplex PCR; TCRdb stores just in-frame clones and leaves some out. Of under 150,000 clones in the sample, around three fifths were seen once. Germline V gives CDR1 GTSNPN, CDR2 SVGIG (reference sequence). Trimming took 2 bases from V and 1 from J, leaving 20 bases between them. This CDR3 is 17 amino acids long. The chain joins TRBV30 to TRBJ2-5; D is possibly TRBD2 (6 bases). The sequencing here drew on CD4+ T cells sorted from blood, taken at week 24, from a patient treated with tofacitinib. This clonotype was sampled from a human donor with alopecia areata. CDR3 protein: CAWSRGLSLRGQETQYF. The CDR3 DNA sequence: TGTGCCTGGAGTAGGGGACTTTCATTGAGGGGCCAAGAGACCCAGTACTTC.